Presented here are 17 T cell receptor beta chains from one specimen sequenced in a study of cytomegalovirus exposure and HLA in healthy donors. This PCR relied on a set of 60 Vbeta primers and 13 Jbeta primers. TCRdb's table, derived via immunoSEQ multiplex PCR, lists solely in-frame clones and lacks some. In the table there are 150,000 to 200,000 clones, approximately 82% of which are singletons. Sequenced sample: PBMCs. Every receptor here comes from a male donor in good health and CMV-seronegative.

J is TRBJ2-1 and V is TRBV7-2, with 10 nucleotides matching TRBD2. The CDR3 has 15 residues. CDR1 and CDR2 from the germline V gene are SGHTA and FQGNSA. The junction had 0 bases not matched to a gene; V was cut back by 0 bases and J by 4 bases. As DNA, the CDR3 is TGTGCCAGCAGCTTAGCGGGACTAGCGTACAATGAGCAGTTCTTC. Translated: CASSLAGLAYNEQFF.

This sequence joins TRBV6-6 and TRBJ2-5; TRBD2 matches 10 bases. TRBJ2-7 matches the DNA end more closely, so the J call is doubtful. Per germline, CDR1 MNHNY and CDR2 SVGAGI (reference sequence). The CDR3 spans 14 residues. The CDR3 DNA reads TGTGCCAGCAGGGAACTAGCGGGGTATGACGAGCAGTACTTC. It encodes CASRELAGYDEQYF.

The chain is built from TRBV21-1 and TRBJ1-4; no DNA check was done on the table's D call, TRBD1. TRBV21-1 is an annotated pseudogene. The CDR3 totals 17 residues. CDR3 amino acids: CALRSGQGAGDSEKLFF. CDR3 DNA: TGTGCCCTAAGATCTGGACAGGGGGCGGGTGATAGTGAAAAACTGTTTTTT.

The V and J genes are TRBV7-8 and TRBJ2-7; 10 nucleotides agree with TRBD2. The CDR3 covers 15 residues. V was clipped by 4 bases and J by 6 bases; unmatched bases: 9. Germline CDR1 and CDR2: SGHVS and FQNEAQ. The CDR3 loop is CASSSTSGTPLEQYF. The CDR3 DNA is TGTGCCAGCAGCTCAACTAGCGGGACCCCCCTCGAGCAGTACTTC.

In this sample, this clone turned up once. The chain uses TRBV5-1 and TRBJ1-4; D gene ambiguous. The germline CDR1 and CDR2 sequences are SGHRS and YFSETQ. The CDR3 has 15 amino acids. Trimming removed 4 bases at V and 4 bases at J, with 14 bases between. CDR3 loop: CASSISGNRNEKLFF. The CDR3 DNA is TGCGCCAGCAGCATAAGCGGCAATCGTAATGAAAAACTGTTTTTT.

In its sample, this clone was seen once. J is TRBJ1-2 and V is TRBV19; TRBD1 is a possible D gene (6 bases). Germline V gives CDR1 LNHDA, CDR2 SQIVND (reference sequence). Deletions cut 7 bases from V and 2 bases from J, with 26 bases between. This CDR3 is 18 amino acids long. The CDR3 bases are TGTGCCAGTACTAATCCGGCTTTTTCGGGGGGCCGGAACTATGGCTACACCTTC. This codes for CASTNPAFSGGRNYGYTF. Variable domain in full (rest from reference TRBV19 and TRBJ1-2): DGGITQSPKYLFRKEGQNVTLSCEQNLNHDAMYWYRQDPGQGLRLIYYSQIVNDFQKGDIAEGYSVSREKKESFPLTVTSAQKNPTAFYLCASTNPAFSGGRNYGYTFGSGTRLTVV.

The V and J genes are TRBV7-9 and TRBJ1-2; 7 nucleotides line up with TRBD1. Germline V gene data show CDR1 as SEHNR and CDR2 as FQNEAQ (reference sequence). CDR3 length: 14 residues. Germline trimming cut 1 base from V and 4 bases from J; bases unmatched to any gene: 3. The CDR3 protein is CASSLGQGGYGYTF. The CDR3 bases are TGTGCCAGCAGCTTAGGACAGGGCGGCTATGGCTACACCTTC.

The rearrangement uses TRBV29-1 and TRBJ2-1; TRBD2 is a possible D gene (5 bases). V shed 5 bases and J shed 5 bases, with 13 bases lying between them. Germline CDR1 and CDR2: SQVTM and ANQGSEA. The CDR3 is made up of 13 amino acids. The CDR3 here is CSVLGSSNNEQFF. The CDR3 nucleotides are TGCAGCGTTCTTGGGAGTTCTAACAATGAGCAGTTCTTC.

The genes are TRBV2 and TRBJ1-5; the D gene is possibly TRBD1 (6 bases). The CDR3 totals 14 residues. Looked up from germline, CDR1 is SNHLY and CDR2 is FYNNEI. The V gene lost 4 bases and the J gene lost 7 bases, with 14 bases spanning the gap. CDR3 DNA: TGTGCCAGCAGTGTAACAGGGATTTCCCAGCCCCAGCATTTT. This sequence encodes CASSVTGISQPQHF.

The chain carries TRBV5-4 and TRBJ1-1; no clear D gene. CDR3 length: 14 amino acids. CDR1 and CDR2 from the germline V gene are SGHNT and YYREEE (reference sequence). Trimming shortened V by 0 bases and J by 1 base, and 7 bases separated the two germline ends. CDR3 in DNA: TGTGCCAGCAGCTTGGCCTCAGGGAACACTGAAGCTTTCTTT. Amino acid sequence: CASSLASGNTEAFF.

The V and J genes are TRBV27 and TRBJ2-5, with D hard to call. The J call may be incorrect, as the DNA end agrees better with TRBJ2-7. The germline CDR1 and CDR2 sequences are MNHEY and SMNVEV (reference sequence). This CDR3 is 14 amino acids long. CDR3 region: CASSFGFSDYEQYF. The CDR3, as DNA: TGTGCCAGCAGTTTTGGTTTTTCGGACTACGAGCAGTACTTC.

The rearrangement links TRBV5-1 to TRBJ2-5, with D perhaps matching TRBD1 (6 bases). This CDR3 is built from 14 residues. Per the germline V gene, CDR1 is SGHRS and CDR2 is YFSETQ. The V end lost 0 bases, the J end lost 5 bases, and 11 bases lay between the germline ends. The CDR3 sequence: CASSLGSGAETQYF. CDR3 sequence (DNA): TGCGCCAGCAGCTTGGGGTCAGGGGCCGAGACCCAGTACTTC.

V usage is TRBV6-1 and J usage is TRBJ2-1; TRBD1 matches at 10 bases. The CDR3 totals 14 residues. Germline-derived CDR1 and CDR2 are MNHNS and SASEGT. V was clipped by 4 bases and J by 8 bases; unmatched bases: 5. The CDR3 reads CASSVDRGVHEQFF. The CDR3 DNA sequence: TGTGCCAGCAGTGTGGACAGGGGGGTTCATGAGCAGTTCTTC.

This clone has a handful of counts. CDR3 nucleotide sequence: TGTGCCAGCAGTTTCCGGGTAAACTATGGCTACACCTTC. Its protein is CASSFRVNYGYTF. This chain uses TRBV28 with TRBJ1-2; D not certain. V shed 3 bases and J shed 2 bases, with 7 bases lying between them. The CDR3 runs 13 residues. CDR1 and CDR2 from the germline V gene are MDHEN and SYDVKM.

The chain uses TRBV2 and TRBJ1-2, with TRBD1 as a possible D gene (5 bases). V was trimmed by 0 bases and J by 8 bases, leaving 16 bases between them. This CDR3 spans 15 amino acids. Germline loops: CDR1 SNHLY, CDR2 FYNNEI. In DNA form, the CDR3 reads TGTGCCAGCAGTGAAGCGCTTGCGGGGGTAGAGGGCTACACCTTC. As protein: CASSEALAGVEGYTF.

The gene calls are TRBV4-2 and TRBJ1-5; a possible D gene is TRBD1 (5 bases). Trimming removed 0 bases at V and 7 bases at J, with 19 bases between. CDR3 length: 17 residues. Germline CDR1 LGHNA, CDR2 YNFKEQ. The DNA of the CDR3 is TGTGCCAGCAGCCAAGATATTGGGCGGGGACTAGGACAGCCCCAGCATTTT. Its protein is CASSQDIGRGLGQPQHF.

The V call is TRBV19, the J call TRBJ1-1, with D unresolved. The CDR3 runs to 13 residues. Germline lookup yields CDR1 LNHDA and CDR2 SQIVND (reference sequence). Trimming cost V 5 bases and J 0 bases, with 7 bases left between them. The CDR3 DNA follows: TGTGCCAGTAGTTCCAACATGAACACTGAAGCTTTCTTT. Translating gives CASSSNMNTEAFF.